Below are 3 T cell receptor beta chains sequenced from a single sample in a study of blood T cell repertoires in COVID-19. This table comes from immunoSEQ multiplex PCR, and its TCRdb copy is limited to in-frame clones, with some not included. The table includes roughly 190,000 clones, around 90% detected once. Sequencing was performed on peripheral blood. Every receptor here comes from a man aged 55 to 70 with active or convalescent COVID-19.

This clone was detected once. This CDR3 reads CASSSTSGGNNEQFF. The DNA of the CDR3 is TGTGCCAGCAGCTCCACTAGCGGGGGGAACAATGAGCAGTTCTTC. V gene TRBV7-3 combines with J gene TRBJ2-1; TRBD2 aligns across 12 bases. The J segment lost 5 bases and the V segment lost 4 bases, leaving 3 bases of the junction unmatched. Germline-derived CDR1 and CDR2 are SGHTA and FQGTGA. The CDR3 contains 15 residues.

V and J are TRBV27 and TRBJ1-5; possible D gene TRBD1, 5 bases. The germline V and J ends were trimmed by 3 bases and 6 bases, with 9 bases remaining between them. Germline V gene data show CDR1 as MNHEY and CDR2 as SMNVEV (reference sequence). This CDR3 spans 13 amino acids. The CDR3 bases are TGTGCCAGCAGTTTTCAGGGCGGTCAGCCCCAGCATTTT. Residues: CASSFQGGQPQHF.

J is TRBJ1-2 and V is TRBV5-8, with a possible D match to TRBD1 (6 bases). Germline CDR1 and CDR2: SGHTS and YDEGEE. Trimming stripped 4 bases from V and 0 bases from J, with 19 bases between. The CDR3 is 17 amino acids. The CDR3 loop reads CASSPAGRQESNYGYTF. CDR3 DNA sequence: TGTGCCAGCAGCCCCGCCGGACGACAGGAATCTAACTATGGCTACACCTTC.